This T cell receptor (beta chain) was sequenced during a study of T-cell reconstitution after alpha-beta-depleted transplantation in children. The CDR3 spans 13 residues. Per germline, CDR1 LNHDA and CDR2 SQIVND (reference sequence). Trimming removed 1 base from V and 5 bases from J, with 9 bases in between. This clonotype showed up just a few times. For TCRbeta, the library was prepared with unique molecular identifiers. Each CDR3 protein is one row after TCRdb ran MiXCR on the PCR reads. The sample shows more than 200,000 distinct CDR3 sequences, approximately 17% of them seen only once. The clonotype comes from a male patient between 2 and 10 years old who had a stem cell transplant for acute lymphoblastic leukemia, so the T cells may come from the graft donor. The starting material was PBMCs, mostly from graft donor cells, obtained 360 days after TCRalphabeta/CD19-depleted stem cell transplant. The chain uses TRBV19 and TRBJ2-7; D is unresolved. CDR3: CASSIGTLDEQYF. As DNA, the CDR3 is TGTGCCAGTAGTATAGGGACCCTGGACGAGCAGTACTTC.